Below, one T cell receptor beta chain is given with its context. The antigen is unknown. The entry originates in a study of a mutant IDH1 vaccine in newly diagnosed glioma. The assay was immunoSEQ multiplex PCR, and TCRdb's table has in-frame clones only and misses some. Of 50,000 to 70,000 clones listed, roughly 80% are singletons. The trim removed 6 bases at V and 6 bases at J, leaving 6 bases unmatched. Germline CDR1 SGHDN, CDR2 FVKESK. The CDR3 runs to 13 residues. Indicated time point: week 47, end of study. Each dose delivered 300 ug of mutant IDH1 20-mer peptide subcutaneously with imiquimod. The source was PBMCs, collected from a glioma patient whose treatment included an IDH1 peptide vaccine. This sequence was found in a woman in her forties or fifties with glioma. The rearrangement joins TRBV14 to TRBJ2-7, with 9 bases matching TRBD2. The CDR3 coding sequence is TGTGCCAGCAGTCACGCGGGGGGGGTCGAGCAGTACTTC. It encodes CASSHAGGVEQYF.